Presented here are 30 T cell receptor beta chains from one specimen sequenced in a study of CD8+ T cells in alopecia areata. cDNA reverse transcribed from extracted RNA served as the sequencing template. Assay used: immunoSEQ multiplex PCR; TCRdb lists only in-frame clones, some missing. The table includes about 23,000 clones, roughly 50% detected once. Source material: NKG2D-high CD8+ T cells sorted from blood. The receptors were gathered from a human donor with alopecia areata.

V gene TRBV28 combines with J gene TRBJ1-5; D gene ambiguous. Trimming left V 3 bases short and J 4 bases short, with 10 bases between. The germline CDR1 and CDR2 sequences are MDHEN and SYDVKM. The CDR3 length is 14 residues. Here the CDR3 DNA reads TGTGCCAGCAGTTTCGTGGTCCAGAATCAGCCCCAGCATTTT. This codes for CASSFVVQNQPQHF.

In DNA, the CDR3 is TGTGCCACCAGCGAGGCTGGAAACACCATATATTTT. Its translation: CATSEAGNTIYF. This chain uses TRBV15 with TRBJ1-3; D is unclear. Germline CDR1 reads LNHNV; CDR2 reads YYDKDF (reference sequence). V was clipped by 5 bases and J by 2 bases, with 4 bases between them. CDR3 size: 12 residues.

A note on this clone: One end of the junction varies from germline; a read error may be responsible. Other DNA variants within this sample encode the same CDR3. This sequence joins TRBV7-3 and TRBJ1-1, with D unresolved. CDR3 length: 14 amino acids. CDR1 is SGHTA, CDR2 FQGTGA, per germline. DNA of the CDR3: TGCGCCAGCAGCCAAGTGTCTATCTCTACTGAAGCTTTCTTT. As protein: CASSQVSISTEAFF.

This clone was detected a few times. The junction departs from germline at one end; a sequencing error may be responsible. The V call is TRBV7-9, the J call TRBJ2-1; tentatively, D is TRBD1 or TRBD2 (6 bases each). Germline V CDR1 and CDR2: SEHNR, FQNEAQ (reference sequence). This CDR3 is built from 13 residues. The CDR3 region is CASGFGGLYEQFF. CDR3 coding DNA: TGTGCCAGCGGCTTCGGGGGCCTGTATGAGCAGTTCTTC.

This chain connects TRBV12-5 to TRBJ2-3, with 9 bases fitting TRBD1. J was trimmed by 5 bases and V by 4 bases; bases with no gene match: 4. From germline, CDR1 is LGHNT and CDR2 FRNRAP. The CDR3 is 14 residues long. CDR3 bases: TGTGCTAGTGGTTGGGGACAGGGAAGAGATACGCAGTATTTT. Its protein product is CASGWGQGRDTQYF.

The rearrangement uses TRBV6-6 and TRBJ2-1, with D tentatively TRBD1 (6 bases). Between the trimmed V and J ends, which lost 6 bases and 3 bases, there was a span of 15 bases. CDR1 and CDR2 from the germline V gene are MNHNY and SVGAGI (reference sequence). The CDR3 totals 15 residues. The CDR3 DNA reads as TGTGCCAGCAGGGACCCTTGGGGGCTCTACAATGAGCAGTTCTTC. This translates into CASRDPWGLYNEQFF.

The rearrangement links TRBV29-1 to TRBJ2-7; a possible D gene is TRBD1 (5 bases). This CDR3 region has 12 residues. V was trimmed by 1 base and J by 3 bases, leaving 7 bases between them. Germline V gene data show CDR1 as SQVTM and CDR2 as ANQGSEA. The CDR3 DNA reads TGCAGCGTTGAAGTACAGGACTACGAGCAGTACTTC. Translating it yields CSVEVQDYEQYF.

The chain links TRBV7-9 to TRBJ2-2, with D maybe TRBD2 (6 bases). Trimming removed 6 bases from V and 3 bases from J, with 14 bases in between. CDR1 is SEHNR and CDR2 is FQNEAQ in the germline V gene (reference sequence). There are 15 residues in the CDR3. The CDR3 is CASRGGISDTGELFF. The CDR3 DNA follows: TGTGCCAGCAGAGGCGGGATTTCGGACACCGGGGAGCTGTTTTTT. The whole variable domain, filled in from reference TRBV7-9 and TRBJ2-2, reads DTGVSQNPRHKITKRGQNVTFRCDPISEHNRLYWYRQTLGQGPEFLTYFQNEAQLEKSRLLSDRFSAERPKGSFSTLEIQRTEQGDSAMYLCASRGGISDTGELFFGEGSRLTVL.

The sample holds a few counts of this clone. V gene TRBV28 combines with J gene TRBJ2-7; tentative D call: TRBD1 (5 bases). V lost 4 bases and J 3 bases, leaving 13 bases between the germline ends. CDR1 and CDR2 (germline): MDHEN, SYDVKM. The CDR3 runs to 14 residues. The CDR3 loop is CASSSPDSLYEQYF. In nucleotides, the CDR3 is TGTGCCAGCAGTTCCCCAGACAGCCTCTACGAGCAGTACTTC.

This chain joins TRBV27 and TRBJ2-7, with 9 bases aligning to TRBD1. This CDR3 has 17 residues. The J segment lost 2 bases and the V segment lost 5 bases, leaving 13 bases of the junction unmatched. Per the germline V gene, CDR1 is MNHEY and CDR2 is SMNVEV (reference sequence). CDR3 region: CASSPSTGDRAPYEQYF. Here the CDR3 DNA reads TGTGCCAGCAGTCCGTCCACCGGGGACAGGGCTCCCTACGAGCAGTACTTC.

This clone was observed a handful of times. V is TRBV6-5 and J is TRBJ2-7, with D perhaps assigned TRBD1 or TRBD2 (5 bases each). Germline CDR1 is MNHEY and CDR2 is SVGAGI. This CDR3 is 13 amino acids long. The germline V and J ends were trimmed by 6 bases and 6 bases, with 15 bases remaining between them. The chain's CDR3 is CASRLGPSTEQYF. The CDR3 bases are TGTGCCAGCAGGCTGGGACCGTCCACCGAGCAGTACTTC.

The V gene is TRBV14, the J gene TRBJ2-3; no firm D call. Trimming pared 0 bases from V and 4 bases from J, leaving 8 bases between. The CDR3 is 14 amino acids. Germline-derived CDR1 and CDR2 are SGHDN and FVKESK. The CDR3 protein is CASSQENRPDTQYF. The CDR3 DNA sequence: TGTGCCAGCAGCCAAGAAAATCGCCCAGATACGCAGTATTTT.

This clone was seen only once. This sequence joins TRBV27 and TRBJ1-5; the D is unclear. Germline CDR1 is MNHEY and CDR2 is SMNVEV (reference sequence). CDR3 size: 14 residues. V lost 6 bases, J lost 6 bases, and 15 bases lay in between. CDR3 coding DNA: TGTGCCAGCAGAAAATACAGTGGCGGTCAGCCCCAGCATTTT. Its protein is CASRKYSGGQPQHF.

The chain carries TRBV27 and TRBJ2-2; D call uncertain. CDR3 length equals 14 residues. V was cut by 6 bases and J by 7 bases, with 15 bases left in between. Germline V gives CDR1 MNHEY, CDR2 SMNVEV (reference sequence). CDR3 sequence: CASSPSTEDGELFF. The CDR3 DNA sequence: TGTGCCAGCAGCCCTTCGACTGAGGACGGGGAGCTGTTTTTT.

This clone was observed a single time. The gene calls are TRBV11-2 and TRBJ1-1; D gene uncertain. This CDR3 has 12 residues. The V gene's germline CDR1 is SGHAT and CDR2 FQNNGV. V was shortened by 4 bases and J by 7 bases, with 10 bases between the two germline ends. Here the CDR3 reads CASSSSPIEAFF. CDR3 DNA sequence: TGTGCCAGCAGCTCTTCACCTATTGAAGCTTTCTTT.

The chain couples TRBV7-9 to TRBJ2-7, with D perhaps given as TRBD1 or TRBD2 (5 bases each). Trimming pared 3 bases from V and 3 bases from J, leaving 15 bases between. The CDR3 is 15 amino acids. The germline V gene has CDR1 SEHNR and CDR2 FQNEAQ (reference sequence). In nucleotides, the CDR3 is TGTGCCAGCAGCTTTGAAGGTCTGGGGGACTACGAGCAGTACTTC. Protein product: CASSFEGLGDYEQYF.

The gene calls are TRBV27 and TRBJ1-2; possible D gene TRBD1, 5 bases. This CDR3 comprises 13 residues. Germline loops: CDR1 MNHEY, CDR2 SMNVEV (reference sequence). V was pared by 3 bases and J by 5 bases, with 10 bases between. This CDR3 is CASSFGGAYGYTF. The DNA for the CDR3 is TGTGCCAGCAGTTTCGGCGGGGCTTATGGCTACACCTTC.

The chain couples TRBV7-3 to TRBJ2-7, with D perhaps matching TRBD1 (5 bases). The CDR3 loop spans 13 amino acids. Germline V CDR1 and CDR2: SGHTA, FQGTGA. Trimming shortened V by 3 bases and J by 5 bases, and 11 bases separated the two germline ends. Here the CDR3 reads CASSFLPRDEQYF. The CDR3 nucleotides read TGTGCCAGCAGCTTCTTACCCAGGGACGAGCAGTACTTC.

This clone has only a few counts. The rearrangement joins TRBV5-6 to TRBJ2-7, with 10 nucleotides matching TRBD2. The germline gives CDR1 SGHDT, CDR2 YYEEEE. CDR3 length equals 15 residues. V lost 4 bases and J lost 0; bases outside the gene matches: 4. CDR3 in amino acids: CASSDTSGNSYEQYF. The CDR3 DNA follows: TGTGCCAGCAGCGACACTAGCGGGAACTCCTACGAGCAGTACTTC.

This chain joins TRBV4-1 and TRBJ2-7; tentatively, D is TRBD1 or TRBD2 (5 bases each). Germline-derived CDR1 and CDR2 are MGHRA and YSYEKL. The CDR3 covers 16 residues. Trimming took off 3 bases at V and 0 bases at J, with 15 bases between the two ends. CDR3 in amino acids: CASSHGDRPSSYEQYF. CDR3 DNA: TGCGCCAGCAGCCACGGGGACCGTCCGAGCTCCTACGAGCAGTACTTC.

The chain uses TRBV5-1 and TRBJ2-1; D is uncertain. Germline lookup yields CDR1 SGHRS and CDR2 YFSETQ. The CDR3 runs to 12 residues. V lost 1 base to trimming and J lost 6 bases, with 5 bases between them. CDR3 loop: CASSLNLNEQFF. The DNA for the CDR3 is TGCGCCAGCAGCTTGAATCTCAATGAGCAGTTCTTC.

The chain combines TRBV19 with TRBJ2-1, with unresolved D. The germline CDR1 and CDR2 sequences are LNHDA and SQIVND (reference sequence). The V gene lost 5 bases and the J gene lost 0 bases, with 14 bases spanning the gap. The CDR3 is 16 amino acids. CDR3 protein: CASSGIFMSSYNEQFF. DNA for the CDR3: TGTGCCAGTAGTGGAATCTTCATGAGCTCCTACAATGAGCAGTTCTTC.

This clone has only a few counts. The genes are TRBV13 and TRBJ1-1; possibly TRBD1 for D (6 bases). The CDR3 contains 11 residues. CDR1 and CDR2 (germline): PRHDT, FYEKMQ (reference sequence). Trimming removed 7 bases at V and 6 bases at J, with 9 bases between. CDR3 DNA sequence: TGTGCCAGCACAACAGGGTCTGAAGCTTTCTTT. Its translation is CASTTGSEAFF.

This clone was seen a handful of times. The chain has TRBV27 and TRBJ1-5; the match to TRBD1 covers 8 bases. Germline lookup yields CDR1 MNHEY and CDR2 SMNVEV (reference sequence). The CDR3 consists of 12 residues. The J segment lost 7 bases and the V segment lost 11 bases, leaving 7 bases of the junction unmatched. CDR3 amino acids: CAVGTGRQPQHF. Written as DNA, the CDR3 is TGTGCCGTGGGGACAGGCAGGCAGCCCCAGCATTTT.

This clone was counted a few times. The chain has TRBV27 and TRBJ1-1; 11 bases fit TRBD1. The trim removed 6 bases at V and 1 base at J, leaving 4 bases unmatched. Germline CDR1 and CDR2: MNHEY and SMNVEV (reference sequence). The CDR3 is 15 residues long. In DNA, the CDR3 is TGTGCCAGCAGATTGGGGACAGGGGGGAACACTGAAGCTTTCTTT. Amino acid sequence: CASRLGTGGNTEAFF.

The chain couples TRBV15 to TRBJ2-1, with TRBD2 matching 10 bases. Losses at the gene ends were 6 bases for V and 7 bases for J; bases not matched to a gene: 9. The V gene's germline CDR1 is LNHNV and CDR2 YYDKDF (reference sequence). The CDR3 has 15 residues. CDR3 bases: TGTGCCACCAGGAGGATGAGCGGGAGGGGGAATGAGCAGTTCTTC. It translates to CATRRMSGRGNEQFF.

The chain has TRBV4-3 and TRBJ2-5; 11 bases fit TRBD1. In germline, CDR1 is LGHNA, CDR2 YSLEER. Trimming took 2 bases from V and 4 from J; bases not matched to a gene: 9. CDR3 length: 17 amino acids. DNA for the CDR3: TGCGCCAGCAGCCAACGAGGGACAGGGGGAGACGGAGAGACCCAGTACTTC. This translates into CASSQRGTGGDGETQYF.

The CDR3 DNA sequence: TGTGCCAGCAGTGCCTCAACTGGGGCCAACGTCCTGACTTTC. It translates to CASSASTGANVLTF. The chain links TRBV27 to TRBJ2-6; no definite D call. Trimming took 5 bases from V and 2 from J, leaving 7 bases between them. The germline V gene has CDR1 MNHEY and CDR2 SMNVEV (reference sequence). CDR3 length: 14 residues. The full variable domain, completed using reference TRBV27 and TRBJ2-6, is EAQVTQNPRYLITVTGKKLTVTCSQNMNHEYMSWYRQDPGLGLRQIYYSMNVEVTDKGDVPEGYKVSRKEKRNFPLILESPSPNQTSLYFCASSASTGANVLTFGAGSRLTVL.

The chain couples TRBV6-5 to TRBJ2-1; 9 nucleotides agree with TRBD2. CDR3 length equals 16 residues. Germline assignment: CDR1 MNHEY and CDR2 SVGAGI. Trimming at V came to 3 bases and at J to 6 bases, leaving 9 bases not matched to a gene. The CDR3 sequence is CASSYGTSGRLNEQFF. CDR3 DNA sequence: TGTGCCAGCAGTTATGGCACTAGCGGGCGGCTCAATGAGCAGTTCTTC.

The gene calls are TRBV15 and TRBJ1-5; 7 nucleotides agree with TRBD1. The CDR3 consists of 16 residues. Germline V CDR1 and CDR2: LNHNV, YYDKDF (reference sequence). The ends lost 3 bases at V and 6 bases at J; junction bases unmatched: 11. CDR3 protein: CATSSRQGGVGQPQHF. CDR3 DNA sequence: TGTGCCACCAGCAGTCGACAGGGAGGCGTTGGTCAGCCCCAGCATTTT.